These 9 T cell receptor beta chains share one sample of origin, sequenced in a study of breast tumors, draining lymph nodes, adjacent tissues. TCRdb recomputed calls from the multiplex PCR reads with MiXCR, one row per CDR3 protein. Among 84,000 or so distinct CDR3 sequences listed, approximately 30% were seen once. Breast cancer patients provided tissue from their axillary draining lymph nodes. The source material was axillary lymph node tissue. These receptors were obtained from a female donor with breast cancer. Some clones in this sample may be carry-over from other donors' samples.

This clonotype was detected a few times. A single base separates this from a much larger clone, so it may be a read error. The chain has TRBV20-1 and TRBJ2-1, with 15 nucleotides matching TRBD2. Germline loops: CDR1 DFQATT, CDR2 SNEGSKA (reference sequence). The CDR3 spans 14 residues. Trimming at V came to 3 bases and at J to 9 bases, leaving 3 bases not matched to a gene. CDR3 protein: CSASGTSGRSEQFF. The CDR3 DNA sequence: TGCAGTGCTAGTGGGACTAGCGGGAGGTCTGAGCAGTTCTTC.

This clonotype was recorded at least ten times. The J gene is TRBJ2-1, the V gene TRBV7-2; D perhaps matches TRBD1 (6 bases). V lost 3 bases and J 9 bases, leaving 12 bases between the germline ends. CDR1 SGHTA and CDR2 FQGNSA come from the germline V gene. The CDR3 consists of 13 residues. CDR3 region: CASSLGAVAEQFF. In DNA form, the CDR3 reads TGTGCCAGCAGCTTGGGGGCTGTCGCTGAGCAGTTCTTC.

This clonotype was seen many times. The gene calls are TRBV7-3 and TRBJ2-1; TRBD2 aligns across 11 bases. Trimming cost V 6 bases and J 4 bases; bases outside gene matches: 5. The CDR3 sequence is 15 residues long. CDR1 is SGHTA, CDR2 FQGTGA, per germline. The CDR3 protein is CASSHLAGGYNEQFF. The CDR3 nucleotides are TGTGCCAGCAGTCACCTAGCGGGAGGTTACAATGAGCAGTTCTTC.

This clonotype was observed at least ten times. CDR3 bases: TGTGCCAGCAGCTTGAGGGGGGGAGACACTGAAGCTTTCTTT. It specifies CASSLRGGDTEAFF. The chain links TRBV7-6 to TRBJ1-1; possible D gene TRBD1, 6 bases. The V and J ends lost 3 bases and 3 bases respectively, with 11 bases between them. Germline V gene sequence: CDR1 SGHVS, CDR2 FNYEAQ. The CDR3 covers 14 residues.

In its sample, this clonotype was seen many times. Since a much larger clone is just one base distant, this may be a read error. It is likely a read error, because the conserved phenylalanine at the end of the CDR3 is missing. The chain employs TRBV7-9 and TRBJ2-7; TRBD1 agrees at 7 bases. There are 14 residues in the CDR3. Germline V gene lookup returns CDR1 SEHNR and CDR2 FQNEAQ (reference sequence). The V gene end was trimmed by 4 bases and the J gene end by 4 bases; junction bases not matched to a gene: 7. As DNA, the CDR3 is TGTGCCAGCAGCTCCCGGGACAGAGAGTACGAGCAGTACCTC. It translates to CASSSRDREYEQYL.

As regards this clonotype: Because it lacks the conserved phenylalanine or tryptophan at the end, this CDR3 is likely a read error. The DNA is omitted, as the CDR3 cannot be located on it reliably, and the CDR3 follows TCRdb's listing. The chain is built from TRBV7-9 and TRBJ2-1; TRBD2, the D gene given by the table, was not confirmed from the DNA. The CDR3 spans 13 amino acids, including both terminal residues. Germline V gene data show CDR1 as SEHNR and CDR2 as FQNEAQ (reference sequence). The CDR3 loop reads CASSVGSGNDYDH.

This clonotype was seen many times. The V call is TRBV5-1, the J call TRBJ2-3; D remains unclear. Trimming removed 4 bases from V and 3 bases from J, with 9 bases in between. CDR1 and CDR2 (germline): SGHRS, YFSETQ. The CDR3 runs to 13 residues. In DNA, the CDR3 is TGCGCCAGCAGCACCATTTTAACAGATACGCAGTATTTT. This gives the protein CASSTILTDTQYF.

This clonotype was counted many times. In nucleotides, the CDR3 is TGCAGCGTTGGGGGCGGGACAGGGGAGAACACTGAAGCTTTCTTT. It yields the protein CSVGGGTGENTEAFF. The gene calls are TRBV29-1 and TRBJ1-1; 10 positions agree with TRBD1. The V segment lost 4 bases and the J segment 1 base; nucleotides outside the gene matches: 6. CDR1 and CDR2 (germline): SQVTM, ANQGSEA. The CDR3 has 15 amino acids.

On this clonotype: At one of its ends the junction is not consistent with the germline gene, which may arise from a read error. The chain recombines TRBV18 with TRBJ1-5, with 9 bases aligning to TRBD1. The CDR3 has 16 residues. Looked up from germline, CDR1 is KGHSH and CDR2 is LQKENI. Here the CDR3 DNA reads TGTGCCAGCTCGCCGGAGGGACAGGGTTTCTATCAGCCCCAGCATTTC. It translates to CASSPEGQGFYQPQHF.